This TCR beta chain originates from a study of blood T cell repertoires in COVID-19. Using immunoSEQ multiplex PCR, the repertoire was profiled, and TCRdb retains in-frame clones only, with some absent. The repertoire includes approximately 40,000 clones, 70% to 90% of them detected once, and 2% to 2.5% sits in the top ten. Trimming took 3 bases from V and 12 from J, leaving 13 bases between them. The germline CDR1 and CDR2 sequences are LGHDT and YNNKEL (reference sequence). The CDR3 loop spans 12 amino acids. Sequencing was performed on peripheral blood. This clonotype originated in a human donor in a cohort sampled during active COVID-19. V usage is TRBV3-1 (or the pseudogene TRBV3-2) and J usage is TRBJ2-3; D gene unclear. CDR3 residues: CASSHQTQNQYF. CDR3 bases: TGTGCCAGCAGCCACCAGACTCAAAACCAGTATTTT.